The 32 T cell receptor beta chains below all came from one sample that was sequenced in a study of cytomegalovirus exposure and HLA in healthy donors. The PCR contained 60 Vbeta and 13 Jbeta primers. Sequenced by immunoSEQ multiplex PCR; TCRdb stores in-frame clones only, minus some. The table includes roughly 200,000 clones, about 90% detected once. Sample: PBMCs. Receptors originate from a boy aged 2 to 10 in good health and CMV-seronegative.

The rearrangement uses TRBV6-5 and TRBJ1-5; no clear D gene. The CDR3 sequence is 14 residues long. Trimming shortened V by 2 bases and J by 0 bases, and 5 bases separated the two germline ends. Germline CDR1 MNHEY, CDR2 SVGAGI. CDR3 coding DNA: TGTGCCAGCAGTTACAGAGATAGCAATCAGCCCCAGCATTTT. Protein sequence: CASSYRDSNQPQHF.

The chain is built from TRBV7-3 and TRBJ2-3; D is undetermined. The CDR3 length is 13 residues. Germline-derived CDR1 and CDR2 are SGHTA and FQGTGA. Trimming took off 0 bases at V and 5 bases at J, with 6 bases between the two ends. CDR3 sequence reads: CASSLTPGDTQYF. DNA for the CDR3: TGTGCCAGCAGCTTAACGCCGGGAGATACGCAGTATTTT.

The V gene is TRBV7-8, the J gene TRBJ2-7, with TRBD2 matching 7 bases. With 2 bases clipped from V and 1 base from J, the junction kept 5 bases outside the gene matches. Germline CDR1 reads SGHVS; CDR2 reads FQNEAQ. This CDR3 spans 15 amino acids. Here the CDR3 DNA reads TGTGCCAGCAGCTTACCCGCTAGCGGATCCTACGAGCAGTACTTC. Translated, it gives CASSLPASGSYEQYF.

The chain couples TRBV6-6 to TRBJ1-5; possibly TRBD1 for D (5 bases). The CDR3 runs 15 residues. The germline gives CDR1 MNHNY, CDR2 SVGAGI (reference sequence). The V gene lost 5 bases and the J gene lost 1 base, with 12 bases spanning the gap. In DNA form, the CDR3 reads TGTGCCAGCAGTATCAGGGTTTTAAGCAATCAGCCCCAGCATTTT. This translates into CASSIRVLSNQPQHF.

This clone has a single count. V and J are TRBV30 and TRBJ2-5; 7 nucleotides line up with TRBD2. The CDR3 loop spans 12 amino acids. The V segment lost 4 bases and the J segment 2 bases; nucleotides outside the gene matches: 1. Per the germline V gene, CDR1 is GTSNPN and CDR2 is SVGIG (reference sequence). CDR3 residues: CAWNSGQETQYF. Written as DNA, the CDR3 is TGTGCCTGGAATAGCGGGCAAGAGACCCAGTACTTC.

Turning to this clone: Sequence at one end of the junction differs from germline and may be a read error. The J gene is TRBJ1-1, the V gene TRBV7-9, with D perhaps matching TRBD1 (5 bases). Germline V gene sequence: CDR1 SEHNR, CDR2 FQNEAQ (reference sequence). The CDR3 runs 14 residues. CDR3 loop: CASSLSGDVTGAFF. The CDR3, as DNA: TGTGCCAGCAGCTTATCGGGGGACGTCACTGGAGCTTTCTTT.

Note on this clone: One junction end disagrees with the germline gene, perhaps due to a read error. The gene calls are TRBV6-1 and TRBJ2-2, with D tentatively TRBD2 (6 bases). From germline, CDR1 is MNHNS and CDR2 SASEGT. The CDR3 totals 11 residues. CDR3 sequence: CGEVGLGELFF. CDR3 DNA sequence: TGCGGGGAGGTGGGGCTAGGGGAGCTGTTTTTT.

This chain joins TRBV27 and TRBJ2-7, with 7 bases identical to TRBD2. Trimming at V came to 2 bases and at J to 0 bases, leaving 4 bases not matched to a gene. Germline V gene lookup returns CDR1 MNHEY and CDR2 SMNVEV (reference sequence). CDR3 size: 15 residues. The CDR3 loop is CASSLILAASYEQYF. The CDR3 bases are TGTGCCAGCAGTTTAATCCTAGCGGCCTCCTACGAGCAGTACTTC.

The chain carries TRBV29-1 and TRBJ2-5; 9 bases are shared with TRBD1. Trimming took 7 bases from V and 5 from J; bases not matched to a gene: 8. Germline CDR1 reads SQVTM; CDR2 reads ANQGSEA. The CDR3 is 13 residues long. This chain's CDR3 is CSAPGQGGETQYF. The CDR3 region has the DNA TGCAGCGCACCGGGACAGGGAGGGGAGACCCAGTACTTC.

The rearrangement uses TRBV19 and TRBJ1-1, with no clear D. The CDR3 extends over 14 amino acids. Per germline, CDR1 LNHDA and CDR2 SQIVND (reference sequence). Trimming took off 3 bases at V and 3 bases at J, with 11 bases between the two ends. The CDR3 spells CASSISAADTEAFF. The CDR3 nucleotides read TGTGCCAGTAGTATTTCGGCCGCGGACACTGAAGCTTTCTTT.

This chain joins TRBV30 and TRBJ1-3; D gene uncertain. V dropped 3 bases and J dropped 0 bases, with 12 bases sitting between them. The CDR3 runs to 15 residues. The germline CDR1 and CDR2 sequences are GTSNPN and SVGIG (reference sequence). Here the CDR3 DNA reads TGTGCCTGGAGGCTGGGCCAGTCCTCTGGAAACACCATATATTTT. This encodes CAWRLGQSSGNTIYF.

The chain combines TRBV4-1 with TRBJ1-1, with D tentatively TRBD1 (5 bases). CDR1 and CDR2 (germline): MGHRA, YSYEKL. The germline V and J ends were trimmed by 8 bases and 3 bases, with 19 bases remaining between them. This CDR3 comprises 15 residues. The CDR3 sequence: CASRRGLVGDTEAFF. As DNA, the CDR3 is TGCGCCAGCCGACGGGGGTTAGTTGGTGACACTGAAGCTTTCTTT.

The rearrangement links TRBV6-5 to TRBJ2-5; 7 nucleotides line up with TRBD2. This CDR3 has 14 amino acids. Looked up from germline, CDR1 is MNHEY and CDR2 is SVGAGI. V lost 6 bases to trimming and J lost 4 bases; unmatched junction nucleotides: 8. CDR3 DNA: TGTGCCAGCAGACGGGGGGTTGGTGGAGAGACCCAGTACTTC. Translating gives CASRRGVGGETQYF.

The chain is built from TRBV6-5 and TRBJ2-5, with a possible D match to TRBD2 (5 bases). Between the trimmed V and J ends, which lost 4 bases and 4 bases, there was a span of 16 bases. This CDR3 has 15 residues. Germline assignment: CDR1 MNHEY and CDR2 SVGAGI. DNA of the CDR3: TGTGCCAGCAGTTCCGGCGGTGAGGGCGGAGAGACCCAGTACTTC. Translation gives CASSSGGEGGETQYF.

The rearrangement links TRBV7-9 to TRBJ2-1; 8 positions agree with TRBD2. CDR1 and CDR2 (germline): SEHNR, FQNEAQ (reference sequence). The CDR3 loop spans 15 amino acids. Unmatched junction bases numbered 5, after V lost 5 bases and J lost 2 bases. The CDR3: CASSPSGSTYNEQFF. CDR3 nucleotide sequence: TGTGCCAGCAGCCCGAGCGGGAGCACCTACAATGAGCAGTTCTTC.

The CDR3 loop is CASSEETQYF. As DNA, the CDR3 is TGTGCCAGCAGCGAAGAGACCCAGTACTTC. The V and J genes are TRBV28 and TRBJ2-5; no firm D call. Germline assignment: CDR1 MDHEN and CDR2 SYDVKM. V dropped 6 bases and J dropped 3 bases, with 2 bases sitting between them. This CDR3 is built from 10 residues.

The gene calls are TRBV5-4 and TRBJ2-1; 10 nucleotides line up with TRBD2. Looked up from germline, CDR1 is SGHNT and CDR2 is YYREEE (reference sequence). The CDR3 has 12 amino acids. After removal of 2 bases from V and 13 bases from J, the junction contained 3 bases not matched to a gene. CDR3 region: CASSLAGGPQFF. CDR3 coding DNA: TGTGCCAGCAGCTTAGCGGGGGGGCCTCAGTTCTTC.

This clone showed up just once. The chain combines TRBV29-1 with TRBJ1-5, with a weak D call TRBD1 (6 bases). This CDR3 is 15 amino acids long. Germline assignment: CDR1 SQVTM and CDR2 ANQGSEA. V was shortened by 7 bases and J by 1 base, with 17 bases between the two germline ends. DNA of the CDR3: TGCAGCGCCCGCTTAGGGGGGGTAAGCAATCAGCCCCAGCATTTT. Translating it yields CSARLGGVSNQPQHF.

V usage is TRBV28 and J usage is TRBJ2-1; 15 nucleotides match TRBD2. Per germline, CDR1 MDHEN and CDR2 SYDVKM. The CDR3 is made up of 16 amino acids. After removal of 4 bases from V and 6 bases from J, the junction contained 4 bases not matched to a gene. CDR3 amino acids: CASSSRTSGRANEQFF. The CDR3 nucleotides are TGTGCCAGCAGTTCGCGGACTAGCGGGAGGGCCAATGAGCAGTTCTTC. Variable domain in full (rest from reference TRBV28 and TRBJ2-1): DVKVTQSSRYLVKRTGEKVFLECVQDMDHENMFWYRQDPGLGLRLIYFSYDVKMKEKGDIPEGYSVSREKKERFSLILESASTNQTSMYLCASSSRTSGRANEQFFGPGTRLTVL.

This clone was detected only a few times. This chain uses TRBV6-1 with TRBJ1-1; D gene unclear. Germline CDR1 reads MNHNS; CDR2 reads SASEGT. V dropped 2 bases and J dropped 2 bases, with 12 bases sitting between them. The CDR3 length is 15 residues. For the CDR3, the DNA is TGTGCCAGCAGTGAACGGGGAGGAGGAAACACTGAAGCTTTCTTT. It is translated as CASSERGGGNTEAFF.

This clone appeared a few times. The chain links TRBV18 to TRBJ1-5; the match to TRBD1 covers 8 bases. Per germline, CDR1 KGHSH and CDR2 LQKENI. V was pared by 6 bases and J by 5 bases, with 6 bases of the junction left unmatched. This CDR3 has 14 residues. CDR3 in amino acids: CASSPDRAYQPQHF. For the CDR3, the DNA is TGTGCCAGCTCCCCGGACAGGGCCTATCAGCCCCAGCATTTT.

The chain combines TRBV6-1 with TRBJ2-2; a weak D match, TRBD2 (6 bases). Germline CDR1 reads MNHNS; CDR2 reads SASEGT. The V end was cut by 9 bases, the J end by 5 bases, with 16 bases between. CDR3 length: 14 residues. The DNA for the CDR3 is TGTGCCAGTCTACGGACGGACTATACCGGGGAGCTGTTTTTT. Translation: CASLRTDYTGELFF.

The CDR3 DNA follows: TGTGCCAGCAGTGAAGTCAATGGAAACACCATATATTTT. Its translation is CASSEVNGNTIYF. This chain joins TRBV6-1 and TRBJ1-3; no firm D call. Trimming cost V 1 base and J 3 bases, with 4 bases left between them. CDR1 is MNHNS and CDR2 is SASEGT in the germline V gene. The CDR3 loop spans 13 amino acids.

V usage is TRBV5-8 and J usage is TRBJ1-3, with 8 positions matching TRBD1. This CDR3 region has 15 residues. V dropped 0 bases and J dropped 6; count of bases not matched to a gene: 5. Germline CDR1 is SGHTS and CDR2 is YDEGEE. CDR3 nucleotides: TGTGCCAGCAGCTTGGGGACAGGGTTGGTAAACACCATATATTTT. Translation gives CASSLGTGLVNTIYF. Full variable domain (rest looked up from reference TRBV5-8 and TRBJ1-3): EAGVTQSPTHLIKTRGQQATLRCSPISGHTSVYWYQQALGLGLQFLLWYDEGEERNRGNFPPRFSGRQFPNYSSELNVNALELEDSALYLCASSLGTGLVNTIYFGEGSWLTVV.

This clone was observed a single time. The V call is TRBV5-6, the J call TRBJ1-2; D unclear. The CDR3 sequence is 14 residues long. CDR1 SGHDT and CDR2 YYEEEE come from the germline V gene. The V end lost 0 bases, the J end lost 3 bases, and 9 bases lay between the germline ends. The CDR3 loop reads CASSLAGLDYGYTF. CDR3 DNA: TGTGCCAGCAGCTTGGCCGGGTTAGACTATGGCTACACCTTC.

The J gene is TRBJ2-7, the V gene TRBV6-1; D may be TRBD2 (6 bases). The V end was cut by 2 bases, the J end by 6 bases, with 14 bases between. The CDR3 consists of 14 residues. Germline V gives CDR1 MNHNS, CDR2 SASEGT. The CDR3 nucleotides are TGTGCCAGCAGTGAACCGGGAGTTACTGGCGAGCAGTACTTC. Its protein product is CASSEPGVTGEQYF.

The gene calls are TRBV11-1 and TRBJ2-2; 8 positions match TRBD2. Germline CDR1 is SGHAT and CDR2 is FQDESV (reference sequence). This CDR3 contains 16 residues. Trimming removed 1 base from V and 3 bases from J; junction bases left unmatched: 4. The CDR3 protein is CASSLVAGGDTGELFF. In DNA form, the CDR3 reads TGTGCCAGCAGCTTAGTTGCGGGAGGCGACACCGGGGAGCTGTTTTTT.

The CDR3 bases are TGTGCCAGTAGTATGATGGCGGGGGCCTACGAGCAGTACTTC. Its translation: CASSMMAGAYEQYF. The rearrangement joins TRBV19 to TRBJ2-7; 7 nucleotides line up with TRBD2. V trimming: 3 bases; J trimming: 2 bases; junction bases outside the gene matches: 4. Per germline, CDR1 LNHDA and CDR2 SQIVND (reference sequence). This CDR3 spans 14 amino acids.

The chain is built from TRBV28 and TRBJ1-5, with D possibly matching TRBD1 (6 bases). From germline, CDR1 is MDHEN and CDR2 SYDVKM. With 2 bases removed from V and 5 bases from J, the gap between germline ends came to 22 bases. The CDR3 sequence is 18 residues long. The CDR3 sequence is CASSLTPGRGSIDQPQHF. The CDR3 nucleotides are TGTGCCAGCAGTTTAACCCCGGGGAGGGGGAGTATCGATCAGCCCCAGCATTTT.

The chain has TRBV27 and TRBJ1-5; 8 nucleotides align to TRBD1. The V gene's germline CDR1 is MNHEY and CDR2 SMNVEV (reference sequence). There are 14 residues in the CDR3. The V gene end was trimmed by 4 bases and the J gene end by 2 bases; junction bases not matched to a gene: 1. The CDR3: CASSSGQGNQPQHF. The CDR3 DNA reads as TGTGCCAGCAGTTCGGGACAGGGCAATCAGCCCCAGCATTTT.

This clone showed up just once. The rearrangement links TRBV5-1 to TRBJ2-1; TRBD2 agrees at 7 bases. Germline loops: CDR1 SGHRS, CDR2 YFSETQ. V gave up 1 base and J gave up 8 bases; unmatched junction bases: 9. This CDR3 has 15 residues. Written as DNA, the CDR3 is TGCGCCAGCAGCTTGATCGGCGGGAGAAGCGATGAGCAGTTCTTC. Amino acid sequence: CASSLIGGRSDEQFF.

This chain joins TRBV5-1 and TRBJ1-3; tentatively, D is TRBD1 (5 bases). This CDR3 comprises 14 residues. CDR1 and CDR2 (germline): SGHRS, YFSETQ. Trimming stripped 5 bases from V and 0 bases from J, with 9 bases between. Here the CDR3 reads CASSAGNSGNTIYF. The DNA for the CDR3 is TGCGCCAGCAGTGCAGGGAACTCTGGAAACACCATATATTTT.